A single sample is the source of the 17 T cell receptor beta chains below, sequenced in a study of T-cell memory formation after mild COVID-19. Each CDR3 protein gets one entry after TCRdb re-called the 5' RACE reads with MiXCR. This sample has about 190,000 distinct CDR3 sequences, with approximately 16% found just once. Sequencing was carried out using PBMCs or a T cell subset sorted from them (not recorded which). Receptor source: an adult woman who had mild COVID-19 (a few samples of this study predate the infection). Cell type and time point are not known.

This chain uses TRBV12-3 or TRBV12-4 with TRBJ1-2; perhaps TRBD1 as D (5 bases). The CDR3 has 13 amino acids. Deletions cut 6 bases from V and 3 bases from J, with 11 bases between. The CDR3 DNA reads TGTGCCAGCAGCCCCTCCAGGGACTATGGCTACACCTTC. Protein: CASSPSRDYGYTF.

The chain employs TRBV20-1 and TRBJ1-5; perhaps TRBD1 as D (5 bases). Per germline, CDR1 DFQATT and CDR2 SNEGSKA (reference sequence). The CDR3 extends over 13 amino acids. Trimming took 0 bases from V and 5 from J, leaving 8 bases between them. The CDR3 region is CSARDVGDQPQHF. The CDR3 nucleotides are TGCAGTGCTAGAGATGTAGGGGATCAGCCCCAGCATTTT.

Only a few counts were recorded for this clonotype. The CDR3: CASRSVGVETQYF. CDR3 in DNA: TGCGCCAGCAGATCGGTTGGTGTGGAGACCCAGTACTTC. The chain has TRBV5-1 and TRBJ2-5; D is undetermined. The germline gives CDR1 SGHRS, CDR2 YFSETQ. The CDR3 has 13 residues. Between the trimmed V and J ends, which lost 5 bases and 5 bases, there was a span of 13 bases. Together with reference TRBV5-1 and TRBJ2-5, the CDR3 gives the full variable domain: KAGVTQTPRYLIKTRGQQVTLSCSPISGHRSVSWYQQTPGQGLQFLFEYFSETQRNKGNFPGRFSGRQFSNSRSEMNVSTLELGDSALYLCASRSVGVETQYFGPGTRLLVL.

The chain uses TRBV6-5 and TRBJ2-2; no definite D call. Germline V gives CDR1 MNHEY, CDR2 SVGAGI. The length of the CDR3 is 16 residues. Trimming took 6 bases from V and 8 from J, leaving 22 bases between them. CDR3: CASSDIRHAFPGELFF. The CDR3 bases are TGTGCCAGCAGCGACATAAGACACGCGTTCCCGGGGGAGCTGTTTTTT.

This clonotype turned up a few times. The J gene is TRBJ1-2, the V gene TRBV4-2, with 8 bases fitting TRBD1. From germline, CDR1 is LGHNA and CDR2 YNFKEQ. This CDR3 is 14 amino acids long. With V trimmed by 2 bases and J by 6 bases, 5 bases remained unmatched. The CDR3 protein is CASSQKGQGDGYTF. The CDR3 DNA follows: TGTGCCAGCAGCCAAAAAGGACAGGGTGATGGCTACACCTTC.

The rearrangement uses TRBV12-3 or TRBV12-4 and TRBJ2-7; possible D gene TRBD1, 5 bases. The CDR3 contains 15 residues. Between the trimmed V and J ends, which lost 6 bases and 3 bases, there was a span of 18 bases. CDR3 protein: CASSPRRAGFYEQYF. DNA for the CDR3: TGTGCCAGCAGCCCTCGACGGGCAGGGTTCTACGAGCAGTACTTC.

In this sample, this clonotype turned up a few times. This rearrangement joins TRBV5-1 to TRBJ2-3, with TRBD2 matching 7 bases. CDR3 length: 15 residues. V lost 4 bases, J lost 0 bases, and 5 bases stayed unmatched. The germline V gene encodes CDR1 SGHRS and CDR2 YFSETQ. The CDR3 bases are TGCGCCAGCAGCACCGGGACTACCAGCACAGATACGCAGTATTTT. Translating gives CASSTGTTSTDTQYF.

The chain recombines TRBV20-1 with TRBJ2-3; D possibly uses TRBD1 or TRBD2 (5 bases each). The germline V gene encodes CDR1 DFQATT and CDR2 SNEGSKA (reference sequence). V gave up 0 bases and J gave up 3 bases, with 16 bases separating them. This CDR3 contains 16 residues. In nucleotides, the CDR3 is TGCAGTGCTAGAGATGGGAGAGGGGCTGGGACAGATACGCAGTATTTT. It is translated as CSARDGRGAGTDTQYF.

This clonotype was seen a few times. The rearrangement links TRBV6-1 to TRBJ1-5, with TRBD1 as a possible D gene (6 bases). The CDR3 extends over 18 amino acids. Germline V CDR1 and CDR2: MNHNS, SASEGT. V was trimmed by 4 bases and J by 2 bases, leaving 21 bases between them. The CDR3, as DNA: TGTGCCAGCAGTGGGGATGCTGACAGGCCCGTCGGCAATCAGCCCCAGCATTTT. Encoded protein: CASSGDADRPVGNQPQHF.

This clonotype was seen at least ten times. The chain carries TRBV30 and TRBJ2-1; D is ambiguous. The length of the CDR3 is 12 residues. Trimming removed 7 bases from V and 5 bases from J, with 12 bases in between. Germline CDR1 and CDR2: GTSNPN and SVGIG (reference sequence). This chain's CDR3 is CAYKGVDNEQFF. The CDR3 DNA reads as TGTGCCTACAAGGGTGTTGACAATGAGCAGTTCTTC.

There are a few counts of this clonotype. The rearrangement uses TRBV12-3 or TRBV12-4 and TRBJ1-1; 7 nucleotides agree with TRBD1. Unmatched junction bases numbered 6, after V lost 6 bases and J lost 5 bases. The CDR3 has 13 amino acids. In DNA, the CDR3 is TGTGCCAGCAGCCCGGACAGGCGGACTGAAGCTTTCTTT. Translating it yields CASSPDRRTEAFF.

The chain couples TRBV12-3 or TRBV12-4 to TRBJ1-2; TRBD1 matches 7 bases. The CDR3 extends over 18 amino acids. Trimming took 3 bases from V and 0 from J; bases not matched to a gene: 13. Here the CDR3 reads CASSFRRDSRWTNYGYTF. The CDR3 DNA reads TGTGCCAGCAGTTTCCGCAGGGACAGTAGGTGGACTAACTATGGCTACACCTTC.

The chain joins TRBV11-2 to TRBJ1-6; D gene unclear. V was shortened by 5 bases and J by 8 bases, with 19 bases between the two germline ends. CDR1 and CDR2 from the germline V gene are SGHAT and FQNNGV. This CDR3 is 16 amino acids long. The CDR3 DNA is TGTGCCAGCAGCCGGAACGCCGGGTCACGGGATTCACCCCTCCACTTT. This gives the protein CASSRNAGSRDSPLHF.

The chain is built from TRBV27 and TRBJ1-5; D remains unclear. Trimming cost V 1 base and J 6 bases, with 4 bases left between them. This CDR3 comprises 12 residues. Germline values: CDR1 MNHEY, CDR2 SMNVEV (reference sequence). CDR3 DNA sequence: TGTGCCAGCAGTTTATTAGGTCAGCCCCAGCATTTT. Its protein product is CASSLLGQPQHF.

The CDR3 nucleotides read TGTGCCAGCAGTCCGGGACAGGGGGGAGCCTACGAGCAGTACTTC. This codes for CASSPGQGGAYEQYF. This chain joins TRBV25-1 and TRBJ2-7, with 11 bases identical to TRBD1. CDR1 MGHDK and CDR2 SYGVNS come from the germline V gene. J lost 2 bases, V lost 5 bases, and 5 bases had no gene match. The CDR3 covers 15 residues.

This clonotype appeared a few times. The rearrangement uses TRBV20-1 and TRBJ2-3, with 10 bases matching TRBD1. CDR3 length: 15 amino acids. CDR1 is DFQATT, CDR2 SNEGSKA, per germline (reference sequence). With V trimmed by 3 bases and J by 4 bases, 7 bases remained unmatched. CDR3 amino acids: CSASHRDRGADTQYF. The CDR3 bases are TGCAGTGCTAGTCACAGGGACAGGGGCGCAGATACGCAGTATTTT.

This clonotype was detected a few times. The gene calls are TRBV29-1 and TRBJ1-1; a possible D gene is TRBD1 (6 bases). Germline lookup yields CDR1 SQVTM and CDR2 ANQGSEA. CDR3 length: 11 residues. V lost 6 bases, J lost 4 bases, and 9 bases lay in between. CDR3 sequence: CSVTGFTEAFF. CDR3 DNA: TGCAGCGTCACAGGGTTCACTGAAGCTTTCTTT.